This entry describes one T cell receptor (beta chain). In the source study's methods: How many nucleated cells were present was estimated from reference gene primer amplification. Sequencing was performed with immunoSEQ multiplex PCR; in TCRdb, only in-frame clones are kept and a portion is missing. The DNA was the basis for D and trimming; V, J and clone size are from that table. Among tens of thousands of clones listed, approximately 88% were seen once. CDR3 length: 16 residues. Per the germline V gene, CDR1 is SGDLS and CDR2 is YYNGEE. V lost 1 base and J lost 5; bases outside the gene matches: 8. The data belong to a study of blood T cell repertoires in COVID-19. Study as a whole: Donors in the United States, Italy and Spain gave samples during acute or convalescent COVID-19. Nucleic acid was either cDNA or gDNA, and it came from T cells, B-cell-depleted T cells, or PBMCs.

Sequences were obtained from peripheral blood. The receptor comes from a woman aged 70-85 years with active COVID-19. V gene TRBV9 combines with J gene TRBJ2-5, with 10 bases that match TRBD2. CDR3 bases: TGTGCCAGCAGCGTATTGGGTAGCGGGGGGTTGGAGACCCAGTACTTC. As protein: CASSVLGSGGLETQYF.